This T cell receptor beta chain was identified in a study of cytomegalovirus exposure and HLA in healthy donors. This PCR relied on a set of 60 Vbeta primers and 13 Jbeta primers. Clones were read by immunoSEQ multiplex PCR, and TCRdb kept only the in-frame ones, dropping some. The sample table sets out 50,000 or so clones. Trimming took 3 bases from V and 4 from J; bases not matched to a gene: 9. Germline values: CDR1 LNHNV, CDR2 YYDKDF (reference sequence). There are 16 residues in the CDR3. The clonotype was recovered from a young woman in good health and CMV-seronegative. The sample consisted of PBMCs. The chain uses TRBV15 and TRBJ1-5; 7 bases match TRBD1. The CDR3 here is CATSSSQGVLNQPQHF. Written as DNA, the CDR3 is TGTGCCACCAGCAGCTCGCAGGGGGTTTTAAATCAGCCCCAGCATTTT.